This is a list of T cell receptor beta chains from one sample in a study of shared clonotypes between healthy human individuals. The protocol was immunoSEQ multiplex PCR, while the TCRdb copy is restricted to in-frame clones and leaves out a portion. The sample lists some 1,100,000 clones; around 78% were seen once. Sequenced material: memory CD4+ T cells from PBMCs. Source of these receptors: a man aged 18 to 29 in good health. Some clones in this sample may be carry-over from other donors' samples. CDR3s include the opening cysteine and the closing phenylalanine or tryptophan.

V gene	CDR3 protein
TRBV5-1	CASSPTILAGAQINEQFF
TRBV14	CASSQDRRRGYGYTF
TRBV7-2	CASSRQGTTEAFF
TRBV6-5	CASHPTGEKFYGYTF
TRBV6-5	CASSFDTPQPQHF
TRBV27	CASHRVLGEQFF
TRBV5-4	CASSLDRVTYEQYF
TRBV27	CASSATSALNEQFF
TRBV5-8	CASSLGLVNSEQYF
TRBV5-1	CASSLVIRPGTAAGELFF
TRBV18	CASSQGQGSYEQYF
TRBV19	CASSIRNNYGYTF
TRBV11-2	CASSKATNGRVYEQYF